These T cell receptor beta chains were read from a single sample in a study of CD8 T cells in ankylosing spondylitis. TCRdb re-called the 5' RACE reads through MiXCR, storing one row per CDR3 protein. Of 200,000 to 250,000 distinct CDR3 sequences in the sample, around 8% were seen once. Sequencing was performed on blood, either unsorted or a sorted T cell fraction (not recorded which). The receptors shown here come from a female donor with ankylosing spondylitis or in good health (not recorded which). Both conserved end residues are part of each CDR3. A D gene is named only where the DNA matches it firmly. The size field is filled for only some rows; it gives once, few, many or a size class.

V gene: TRBV20-1
clone size: many
D gene: .
J gene: TRBJ2-7
CDR3 DNA: TGCAGTGCTAGAGCCCGGGAAGGGTCCGACCTTGGCGAGCAGTACTTC
CDR3 protein: CSARAREGSDLGEQYF

V gene: TRBV12-3/TRBV12-4
clone size: many
D gene: .
J gene: TRBJ2-3
CDR3 DNA: TGTGCCAGCAGAGCCTATAGCACAGATACGCAGTATTTT
CDR3 protein: CASRAYSTDTQYF

V gene: TRBV18
clone size: few
D gene: .
J gene: TRBJ1-5
CDR3 DNA: TGTGCCAGCTCATGGGGCAATCAGCCCCAGCATTTT
CDR3 protein: CASSWGNQPQHF

V gene: TRBV11-2
clone size: many
D gene: TRBD2
J gene: TRBJ2-5
CDR3 DNA: TGTGCCAGCAGCTTAGATTTAGGAGCTAGCGGGGAGGGAGGGACCCAGTACTTC
CDR3 protein: CASSLDLGASGEGGTQYF

V gene: TRBV29-1
clone size: many
D gene: TRBD1
J gene: TRBJ1-1
CDR3 DNA: TGCAGCGTTGAAGACCCGACAGGGACCAACACTGAAGCTTTCTTT
CDR3 protein: CSVEDPTGTNTEAFF

V gene: TRBV12-3/TRBV12-4
clone size: many
D gene: TRBD2
J gene: TRBJ2-3
CDR3 DNA: TGTGCCAGCAGTTTGCCGCTCAGCGGGAGTACAGATACGCAGTATTTT
CDR3 protein: CASSLPLSGSTDTQYF

V gene: TRBV12-3/TRBV12-4
clone size: many
D gene: TRBD1
J gene: TRBJ1-5
CDR3 DNA: TGTGCCAGCAGTTTAGCTAGACCGACAGGGACCAATCAGCCCCAGCATTTT
CDR3 protein: CASSLARPTGTNQPQHF

V gene: TRBV4-3
clone size: .
D gene: TRBD2
J gene: TRBJ2-7
CDR3 DNA: TGCGCCAGCAGCCATGCCGTCGGGGCGGGAGAAAGCTACGAGCAGTACTTC
CDR3 protein: CASSHAVGAGESYEQYF

V gene: TRBV7-6
clone size: many
D gene: TRBD1
J gene: TRBJ1-1
CDR3 DNA: TGTGCCAGCAGCTTAGGACTCCAGGGGGGTGAAGCTTTCTTT
CDR3 protein: CASSLGLQGGEAFF

V gene: TRBV6-2/TRBV6-3
clone size: many
D gene: TRBD2
J gene: TRBJ2-7
CDR3 DNA: TGTGCCAGCAGTTTCTATACCGGGACTAGCGGGCGGGCCTACGAGCAGTACTTC
CDR3 protein: CASSFYTGTSGRAYEQYF

V gene: TRBV20-1
clone size: .
D gene: TRBD2
J gene: TRBJ2-1
CDR3 DNA: TGCAGTGCCGGGACTAGCGGGAGAGGGGTCAATGAGCAGTTCTTC
CDR3 protein: CSAGTSGRGVNEQFF

V gene: TRBV7-9
clone size: few
D gene: .
J gene: TRBJ2-1
CDR3 DNA: TGTGCCAGCAGCTCCTTAGCGCATGAGCAGTTCTTC
CDR3 protein: CASSSLAHEQFF

V gene: TRBV12-3/TRBV12-4
clone size: .
D gene: .
J gene: TRBJ2-6
CDR3 DNA: TGTGCCAGCAGATTGACAGAGAGCTCTGGGGCCAACGTCCTGACTTTC
CDR3 protein: CASRLTESSGANVLTF

V gene: TRBV20-1
clone size: many
D gene: .
J gene: TRBJ2-5
CDR3 DNA: TGCAGTGCTCTGTCGGAGGAGCCCGCAGAGACCCAGTACTTC
CDR3 protein: CSALSEEPAETQYF

V gene: TRBV14
clone size: few
D gene: .
J gene: TRBJ2-1
CDR3 DNA: TGTGCCAGCAGCCACCAGGGGATCGGAGAAGGTAATGAGCAGTTCTTC
CDR3 protein: CASSHQGIGEGNEQFF

V gene: TRBV11-2
clone size: many
D gene: .
J gene: TRBJ1-5
CDR3 DNA: TGTGCCAGCAGCTTAGAGGGGGCCCACCAGCCCCAGCATTTT
CDR3 protein: CASSLEGAHQPQHF

V gene: TRBV29-1
clone size: many
D gene: TRBD1
J gene: TRBJ1-1
CDR3 DNA: TGCAGCGCTAGACAGGGATCCGACACTGAAGCTTTCTTT
CDR3 protein: CSARQGSDTEAFF

V gene: TRBV12-3/TRBV12-4
clone size: many
D gene: .
J gene: TRBJ2-3
CDR3 DNA: TGTGCCAGCAGGGCATCAGATACGCAGTATTTT
CDR3 protein: CASRASDTQYF

V gene: TRBV19
clone size: many
D gene: .
J gene: TRBJ2-1
CDR3 DNA: TGTGCCAGTAGCGCTGAAAGGGACTTAGGTGGGGATGAGCAGTTCTTC
CDR3 protein: CASSAERDLGGDEQFF

V gene: TRBV6-2/TRBV6-3
clone size: many
D gene: .
J gene: TRBJ1-2
CDR3 DNA: TGTGCCAGCTCGAGGGACAACTTTAACTATGGCTACACCTTC
CDR3 protein: CASSRDNFNYGYTF

V gene: TRBV11-2
clone size: many
D gene: .
J gene: TRBJ1-5
CDR3 DNA: TGTGCCAGCAGCTTAGACAGGGCAGAAAGTCAGCCCCAGCATTTT
CDR3 protein: CASSLDRAESQPQHF

V gene: TRBV29-1
clone size: many
D gene: TRBD2
J gene: TRBJ2-2
CDR3 DNA: TGCAGCGCCCTAGCGGGAGACGGGTACACCGGGGAGCTGTTTTTT
CDR3 protein: CSALAGDGYTGELFF

V gene: TRBV29-1
clone size: many
D gene: .
J gene: TRBJ2-7
CDR3 DNA: TGCAGCTTTGGACGGGAATCGGGGCACGAGCAGTACTTC
CDR3 protein: CSFGRESGHEQYF

V gene: TRBV29-1
clone size: many
D gene: .
J gene: TRBJ2-5
CDR3 DNA: TGCAGCGACAGGGTTCAAGGGACCCAGTACTTC
CDR3 protein: CSDRVQGTQYF

V gene: TRBV12-3/TRBV12-4
clone size: many
D gene: .
J gene: TRBJ2-1
CDR3 DNA: TGTGCCAGCAGTCCCACCCCTAGGACAGACAATGAGCAGTTCTTC
CDR3 protein: CASSPTPRTDNEQFF

V gene: TRBV20-1
clone size: many
D gene: TRBD1
J gene: TRBJ1-5
CDR3 DNA: TGCAGTGCTAGATTTTACCGGGGGACAGGAGGGTTTAGCAATCAGCCCCAGCATTTT
CDR3 protein: CSARFYRGTGGFSNQPQHF

V gene: TRBV15
clone size: many
D gene: TRBD1
J gene: TRBJ2-4
CDR3 DNA: TGTGCCACCGCTCAGGGGGCCGGCAAAAACATTCAGTACTTC
CDR3 protein: CATAQGAGKNIQYF

V gene: TRBV29-1
clone size: many
D gene: .
J gene: TRBJ2-5
CDR3 DNA: TGCAGCGTTCTATCGGCCCGGGGAAAAGAGACCCAGTACTTC
CDR3 protein: CSVLSARGKETQYF

V gene: TRBV20-1
clone size: many
D gene: TRBD2
J gene: TRBJ2-5
CDR3 DNA: TGCAGTGCCTGGACTAGCGGGCAAGAGACCCAGTACTTC
CDR3 protein: CSAWTSGQETQYF

V gene: TRBV29-1
clone size: many
D gene: TRBD1
J gene: TRBJ2-4
CDR3 DNA: TGCAGCGTTGGGGGACAGAGGTTAGCCAAAAACATTCAGTACTTC
CDR3 protein: CSVGGQRLAKNIQYF

V gene: TRBV2
clone size: many
D gene: TRBD2
J gene: TRBJ2-1
CDR3 DNA: TGTGCCAGCAGTCGCCTGACTAGCGGGCGTAATGAGCAGTTCTTC
CDR3 protein: CASSRLTSGRNEQFF

V gene: TRBV29-1
clone size: few
D gene: TRBD1
J gene: TRBJ2-1
CDR3 DNA: TGCAGCGTTGACCGGGACAGGGGTTACAATGAGCAGTTCTTC
CDR3 protein: CSVDRDRGYNEQFF

V gene: TRBV7-2
clone size: few
D gene: .
J gene: TRBJ2-5
CDR3 DNA: TGTGCCAGCAGCGGCCCTGGGGGGACGTACCAAGAGACCCAGTACTTC
CDR3 protein: CASSGPGGTYQETQYF

V gene: TRBV7-2
clone size: few
D gene: TRBD1
J gene: TRBJ1-4
CDR3 DNA: TGTGCCAGCAGCTTAACAGGGGGGGAAAAACTGTTTTTT
CDR3 protein: CASSLTGGEKLFF

V gene: TRBV6-2/TRBV6-3
clone size: .
D gene: TRBD2
J gene: TRBJ2-3
CDR3 DNA: TGTGCCAGCAGTTCCGGGACTAGCGATGACACAGATACGCAGTATTTT
CDR3 protein: CASSSGTSDDTDTQYF

V gene: TRBV29-1
clone size: .
D gene: TRBD1
J gene: TRBJ2-3
CDR3 DNA: TGCAGCGTTGAAGAGACAGGGGTGGACACAGATACGCAGTATTTT
CDR3 protein: CSVEETGVDTDTQYF

V gene: TRBV5-5
clone size: many
D gene: TRBD2
J gene: TRBJ2-5
CDR3 DNA: TGTGCCAGCAGCTTAAACCTAGCGGGAGTAGAGACCCAGTACTTC
CDR3 protein: CASSLNLAGVETQYF

V gene: TRBV18
clone size: many
D gene: .
J gene: TRBJ2-3
CDR3 DNA: TGTGCCAGCTCCACGACTAGTTCCGCAGATACGCAGTATTTT
CDR3 protein: CASSTTSSADTQYF

V gene: TRBV4-3
clone size: many
D gene: .
J gene: TRBJ2-7
CDR3 DNA: TGCGCCAGCAGCCAAGAAAGGACAGTCACCTACGAGCAGTACTTC
CDR3 protein: CASSQERTVTYEQYF

V gene: TRBV5-1
clone size: many
D gene: .
J gene: TRBJ1-1
CDR3 DNA: TGCGCCAGCAGCTTGGCCCGGGACACTGAAGCTTTCTTT
CDR3 protein: CASSLARDTEAFF